The clone carrying this T cell receptor beta chain has just a few counts. The antigen is unknown. V lost 2 bases, J lost 0 bases, and 11 bases lay in between. The CDR3 runs to 16 residues. From germline, CDR1 is MNHEY and CDR2 SVGAGI. This sample stems from a study of cytomegalovirus exposure and HLA in healthy donors. Vbeta (60) and Jbeta (13) primers were used in the PCR. Methods used by the authors: Among the unique TCR beta chains that a later analysis counted, around 72 million in all, 9.5 million to 11 million were shared. Data came from immunoSEQ multiplex PCR; TCRdb stores just in-frame clones and leaves some out. D and trimming come from the DNA, and the V and J calls and clone size come from that table. The table includes 140,000 or so clones, around 70% detected once. Whole-study results and caveats: A later analysis showed TCR association rates differing by HLA locus, peaking at DRB1 and lowest at HLA-C. CMV serostatus was the only recorded immune exposure for donors. Judged likely to be a sequencing artifact was a cluster of highly shared sequence variants.

The chain carries TRBV6-5 and TRBJ1-3, with a tentative D call TRBD1 (6 bases). Sample: PBMCs. The source of this sequence is a man aged 35-49 years in good health and CMV-seronegative. CDR3 nucleotide sequence: TGTGCCAGCAGTTACCAGGGGACCGACTCTGGAAACACCATATATTTT. Protein: CASSYQGTDSGNTIYF.